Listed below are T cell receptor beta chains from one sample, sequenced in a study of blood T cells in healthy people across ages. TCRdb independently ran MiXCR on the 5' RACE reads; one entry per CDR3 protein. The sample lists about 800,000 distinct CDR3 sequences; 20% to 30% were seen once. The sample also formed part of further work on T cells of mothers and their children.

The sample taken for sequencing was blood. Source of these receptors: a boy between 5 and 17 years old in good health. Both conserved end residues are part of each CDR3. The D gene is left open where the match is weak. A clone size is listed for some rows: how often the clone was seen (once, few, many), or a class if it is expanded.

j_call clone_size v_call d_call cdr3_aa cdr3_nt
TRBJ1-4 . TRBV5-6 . CASSLSRGNTNEKRFF TGTGCCAGCAGCTTAAGTCGGGGAAACACAAATGAAAAACGGTTTTTT
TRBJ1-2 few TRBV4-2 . CASSQTGALYGYTF TGTGCCAGCAGCCAAACGGGAGCCTTATATGGCTACACCTTC
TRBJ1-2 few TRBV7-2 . CASSLGHYGYTF TGTGCCAGCAGTTTGGGGCACTATGGCTACACCTTC
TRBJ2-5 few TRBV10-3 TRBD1 CAIRDSKRQETQYF TGTGCCATCCGGGACAGTAAACGCCAAGAGACCCAGTACTTC
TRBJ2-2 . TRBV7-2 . CASSLTGGGFANTGELFF TGTGCCAGCAGCTTAACTGGTGGGGGGTTCGCGAACACCGGGGAGCTGTTTTTT
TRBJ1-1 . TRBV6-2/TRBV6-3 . CASSPRDTLMGTEAFF TGTGCCAGCAGTCCTAGGGACACCCTCATGGGCACTGAAGCTTTCTTT
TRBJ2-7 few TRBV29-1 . CSVVAKSSYEQYF TGCAGCGTCGTAGCGAAGAGCTCCTACGAGCAGTACTTC
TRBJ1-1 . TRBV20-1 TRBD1 CSARGDRGKNTEAFF TGCAGTGCTAGAGGGGACAGGGGGAAAAACACTGAAGCTTTCTTT
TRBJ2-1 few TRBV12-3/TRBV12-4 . CASSLDHRGALFNEQFF TGTGCCAGCAGTTTAGATCACCGCGGGGCCTTGTTTAATGAGCAGTTCTTC
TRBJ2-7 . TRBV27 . CASSLQGLHEQYF TGTGCCAGCAGTTTGCAAGGTCTCCACGAGCAGTACTTC
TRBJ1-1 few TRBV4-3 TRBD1 CASSQDRTGDPEAFF TGCGCCAGCAGCCAAGATCGGACAGGGGACCCTGAAGCTTTCTTT
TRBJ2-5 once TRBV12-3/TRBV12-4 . CASSLGGGMETQYF TGTGCCAGCAGTTTGGGGGGAGGAATGGAGACCCAGTACTTC
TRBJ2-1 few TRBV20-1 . CSATTKGQFF TGCAGTGCGACGACGAAGGGGCAGTTCTTC
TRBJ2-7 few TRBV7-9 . CASSFFKGPRSAYEQYF TGTGCCAGCAGCTTTTTTAAAGGCCCGAGGAGCGCCTACGAGCAGTACTTC
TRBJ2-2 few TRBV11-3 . CASSLVSSTGELFF TGTGCCAGCAGCTTAGTTTCCTCCACCGGGGAGCTGTTTTTT
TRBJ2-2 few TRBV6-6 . CASSYLVANTGELFF TGTGCCAGCAGTTACCTCGTAGCGAACACCGGGGAGCTGTTTTTT
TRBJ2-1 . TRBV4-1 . CASSVGGGRNGQFF TGCGCCAGCAGCGTTGGTGGGGGAAGAAATGGGCAGTTCTTC
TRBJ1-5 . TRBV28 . CASFEGLSNQPQHF TGTGCCAGCTTCGAGGGGCTAAGCAATCAGCCCCAGCATTTT
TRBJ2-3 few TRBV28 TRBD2 CASGGGTKPRTDTQYF TGTGCCAGTGGGGGGGGGACCAAACCCCGCACAGATACGCAGTATTTT
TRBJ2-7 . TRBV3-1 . CASSQEESGYEQYF TGTGCCAGCAGCCAAGAGGAATCGGGCTACGAGCAGTACTTC
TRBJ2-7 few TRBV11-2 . CASSQGPTAYEQYF TGTGCCAGCAGCCAGGGACCCACCGCCTACGAGCAGTACTTC
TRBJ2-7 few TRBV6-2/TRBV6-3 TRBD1 CTSSYSDRVNPYEQYF TGTACCAGCAGTTACTCTGACAGGGTGAACCCCTACGAGCAGTACTTC
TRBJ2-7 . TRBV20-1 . CSAFPTVAYEQYF TGCAGTGCTTTTCCGACAGTAGCCTACGAGCAGTACTTC
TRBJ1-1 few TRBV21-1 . CASATGTVNTEAFF TGTGCCAGCGCGACAGGGACGGTGAACACTGAAGCTTTCTTT
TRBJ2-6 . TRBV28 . CASSFGQGTGANVLTF TGTGCCAGCAGTTTTGGGCAGGGGACTGGGGCCAACGTCCTGACTTTC
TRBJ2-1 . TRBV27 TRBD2 CASMRGGYNEQFF TGTGCCAGCATGCGGGGGGGGTACAATGAGCAGTTCTTC
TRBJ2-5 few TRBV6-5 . CASSTRETQCF TGTGCCAGCAGTACACGGGAGACCCAGTGCTTC
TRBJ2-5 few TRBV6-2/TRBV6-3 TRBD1 CASSYSGQMETQYF TGTGCCAGCAGTTACTCGGGACAGATGGAGACCCAGTACTTC
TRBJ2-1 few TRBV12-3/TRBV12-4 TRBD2 CASSFGGTNNEQFF TGTGCCAGCAGTTTCGGGGGGACCAACAATGAGCAGTTCTTC
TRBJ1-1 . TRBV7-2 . CASAGTTMSTEAFF TGTGCCAGCGCCGGGACAACCATGAGCACTGAAGCTTTCTTT
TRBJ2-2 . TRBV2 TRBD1 CASSPGQTLTGELFF TGTGCCAGCAGCCCGGGACAGACGCTCACCGGGGAGCTGTTTTTT
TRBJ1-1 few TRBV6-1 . CASSEALSGVGDGTFF .
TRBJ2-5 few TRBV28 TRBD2 CASSMGLAADF TGTGCCAGCAGTATGGGACTAGCGGCCGACTTC
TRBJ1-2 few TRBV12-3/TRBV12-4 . CASSLPGTNYGYTF TGTGCCAGCAGTTTACCGGGTACCAACTATGGCTACACCTTC
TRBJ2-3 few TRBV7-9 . CASSTTRTNVGLDTQYF TGTGCCAGCAGCACTACGCGGACTAACGTTGGGTTAGATACGCAGTATTTT
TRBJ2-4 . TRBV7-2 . CASSLIFPKNIQYF TGTGCCAGCAGCTTAATTTTCCCCAAAAACATTCAGTACTTC
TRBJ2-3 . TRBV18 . CASSPLGGTSDTQYF TGTGCCAGCTCACCCCTTGGGGGAACATCAGATACGCAGTATTTT
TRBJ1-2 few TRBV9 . CASSPDAGSGYTF TGTGCCAGCAGTCCTGATGCAGGGTCTGGCTACACCTTC
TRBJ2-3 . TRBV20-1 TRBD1 CSAFPGTGMPDTQYF TGCAGTGCTTTCCCCGGGACAGGGATGCCAGATACGCAGTATTTT
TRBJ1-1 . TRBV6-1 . CARKGQTVGSEAFF TGTGCCAGAAAAGGACAGACTGTAGGATCTGAAGCTTTCTTT
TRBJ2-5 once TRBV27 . CASSSLRQETQYF TGTGCCAGCAGTTCCCTCCGTCAAGAGACCCAGTACTTC
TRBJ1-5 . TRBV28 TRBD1 CASSPGTGGYQPQHF TGTGCCAGCTCACCAGGGACAGGGGGATATCAGCCCCAGCATTTT
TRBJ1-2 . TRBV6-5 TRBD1 CASSRDSRYGYTF TGTGCCAGCAGCCGGGACAGCCGGTATGGCTACACCTTC
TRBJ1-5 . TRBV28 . CASRGGRTYQPQHF TGTGCCAGCAGGGGGGGACGGACTTATCAGCCCCAGCATTTT
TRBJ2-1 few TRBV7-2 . CASSRGLSDNEQFF TGTGCCAGCAGCCGAGGTCTGTCTGACAATGAGCAGTTCTTC
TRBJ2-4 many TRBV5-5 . CASSLGRVGGVLTNIQYF TGTGCCAGCAGCTTGGGCCGGGTTGGTGGGGTCCTCACCAACATTCAGTACTTC
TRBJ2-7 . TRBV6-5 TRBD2 CASRTGLAAGEQYF TGTGCCAGCAGGACGGGACTAGCGGCCGGCGAGCAGTACTTC
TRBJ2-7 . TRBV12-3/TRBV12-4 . CASSQNHYEQYF TGTGCCAGCAGTCAGAATCACTACGAGCAGTACTTC
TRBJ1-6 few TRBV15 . CATSSTGDSPLHF TGTGCCACCAGCAGTACGGGGGACTCACCCCTCCACTTT
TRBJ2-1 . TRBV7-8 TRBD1 CASSLDRGFGNEQFF TGTGCCAGCAGCCTGGACAGGGGGTTTGGCAATGAGCAGTTCTTC
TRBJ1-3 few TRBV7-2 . CASSLEPSGNTIYF TGTGCCAGCAGCTTAGAGCCCTCTGGAAACACCATATATTTT
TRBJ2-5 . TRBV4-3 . CASSPGRFQETQYF TGCGCCAGCAGCCCGGGACGGTTCCAAGAGACCCAGTACTTC
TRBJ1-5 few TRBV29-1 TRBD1 CSVGTGTGPDQPQHF TGCAGCGTTGGGACCGGGACAGGTCCCGATCAGCCCCAGCATTTT
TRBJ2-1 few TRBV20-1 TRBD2 CSAHGTSSRNEQFF TGCAGTGCTCACGGGACTAGCTCACGCAATGAGCAGTTCTTC